This T cell receptor beta chain was profiled in a study of shared clonotypes between healthy human individuals (dated by TCRdb to between 2020 and 2021). Concerning the study at large: The cohort comprised two women and a few men aged 18 to 49 years. The study deeply sequenced blood TCR repertoires of five healthy adults to estimate repertoire size and the extent of clonotype sharing between individuals. Each donor's leukapheresis produced roughly between roughly 0.85 and 9 billion PBMCs. Libraries were prepared and TCR repertoires were sequenced by different laboratories using diverse techniques, in order to increase sequencing depth and limit assay-specific biases.

Healthy HIV-negative adults with no recently reported acute infections or vaccinations were included as donors. Every donor was a Caucasian adult living in Nashville, Tennessee, USA. In the unsorted samples, 70 million to 95 million PBMCs were counted, and genomic DNA was extracted using the QIAamp DNA Blood Mini kit. Blood was obtained by leukapheresis, after which PBMCs were separated by Ficoll-Histopaque density gradient centrifugation and cryopreserved in liquid nitrogen vapor phase. The paper's findings and limits, for the study overall: Because the study included a small number of donors, the genetic and exposure-history diversity represented was limited. Only blood was sampled, and tissue TCR repertoires likely differ from those in blood. Based on pairwise subsampling, the degree of clonotype sharing among donors was expected to be affected by sequencing depth.

This clone came up many times. Its antigen is currently not known. There are no base qualities to consult, and no much larger clone falls within one base. Using the deep immunoSEQ assay, multiplex PCR amplified TCR CDR3 regions from genomic DNA. Extracted genomic DNA from each cell subset was spread evenly across all wells of several immunoSEQ 96-well plates, with each plate serving as a replicate. For unsorted PBMC, each replicate PCR was loaded with approximately 0.3 ug genomic DNA, equivalent to about 30,000 T cell genomes. Genomic DNA from unsorted PBMC was sequenced over ten immunoSEQ deep assay plates. Purified libraries were measured with a Qubit 3.0 fluorometer, size-checked on a Bioanalyzer 2100, and measured again with the KAPA Library Quantification kit. Every immunoSEQ 96-well plate was sequenced on a dedicated single-read 150-cycle Illumina NextSeq 550 flow cell. As for how the authors treated the data: The immunoSEQ output contained only junctional sequences without quality scores, so filtering could not match that applied to full-length reads. To assign V/J genes and CDR3, sequences were annotated using PyIR, a Python wrapper for IgBLAST v1.9, with IMGT germline references. Any read was removed if the V/J assignment was weak (E-value above 1e-6), the CDR3 was missing, or the read contained stop codons, out-of-frame junctions, or ambiguous translated residues. A V3J clonotype was defined by an identical inferred V gene, J gene, and CDR3 amino acid sequence. The percentage overlap between two repertoires was calculated by dividing the number of shared unique clonotypes by the size of the smaller repertoire. Three approaches were used to assess repertoire richness: RTK rarefaction, the Chao1 estimator, and Recon v2.1 estimates of unobserved clonotypes. TCRdb stores this immuneACCESS table with in-frame sequences only. Part of the clones is absent; in the studies checked, under half of the shortfall reflects unresolved V genes, and no reason is known for the rest. That table furnishes V, J and clone size, whereas the DNA furnished D and trimming. The sample includes roughly 96,000 clones, with about 45% observed a single time. More than 12% of the sample is held by the ten biggest clonotypes.

From its cysteine to its phenylalanine, the CDR3 spans 16 amino acids. The kept DNA is CDR3 alone, 48 bases in frame from the first base. The CDR1 and CDR2 encoded by the germline V gene (reference sequence) are SEHNR and FQNEAQ. V is shortened by 5 bases, J by 0 bases, and the region joining them spans 17 bases. This sequence uses TRBV7-9 and TRBJ2-7; the D element might be TRBD1 or TRBD2, as each aligns at 7 bases. This TCR was sampled from a woman aged 40-49 years in good health. Some clones in this sample may be carry-over from other donors' samples. Source material: PBMCs. For the CDR3, the sequence is CASSRGGTADSYEQYF. The bases are TGTGCCAGCAGCCGGGGAGGGACAGCGGACTCCTACGAGCAGTACTTC.